This record looks at one TCR beta chain sequence and its context. Its antigen remains unknown. The data belong to a study of T cell responses to AZD1222 COVID-19 vaccine. Whole-study findings and limits: Only after the peak T cell response were repertoires sampled.

The CDR3 sequence is 12 residues long. V shed 3 bases and J shed 3 bases, with 5 bases lying between them. This table comes from immunoSEQ multiplex PCR, and its TCRdb copy is limited to in-frame clones, with some not included. Here the sample spans 84,000 or so clones, 80% to 90% being singletons. The sample was peripheral blood, taken on day 0 of AZD1222 vaccination. The V and J genes are TRBV12-3 or TRBV12-4 and TRBJ1-2; D gene unclear. This TCR was sampled from an adult in good health. CDR3 sequence reads: CASSFSDYGYTF. CDR3 nucleotides: TGTGCCAGCAGTTTTTCGGACTATGGCTACACCTTC.